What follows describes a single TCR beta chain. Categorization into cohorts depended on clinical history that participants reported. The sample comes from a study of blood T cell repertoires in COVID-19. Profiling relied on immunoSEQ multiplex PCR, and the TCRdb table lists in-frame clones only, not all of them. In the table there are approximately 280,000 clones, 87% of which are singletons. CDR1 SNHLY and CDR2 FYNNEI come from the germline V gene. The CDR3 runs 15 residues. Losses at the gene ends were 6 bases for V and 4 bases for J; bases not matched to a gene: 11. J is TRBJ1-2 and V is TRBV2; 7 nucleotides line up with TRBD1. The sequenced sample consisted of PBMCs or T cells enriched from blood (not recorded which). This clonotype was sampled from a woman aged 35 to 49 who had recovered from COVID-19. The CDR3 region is CASSPGTVVGYGYTF. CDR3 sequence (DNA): TGTGCCAGCAGCCCTGGGACAGTCGTCGGCTATGGCTACACCTTC.